This TCR beta chain came from a study of monozygotic twins with inflammatory bowel disease. It was roughly 3.5 ug of total RNA that each TCR library used. The authors made each sample's cDNA in eight separate reactions. TCRdb re-analyzed the 5' RACE reads; it lists each CDR3 protein once, without DNA. The specimen's table records over 130,000 distinct CDR3 sequences. The CDR3 is made up of 14 amino acids. Germline V CDR1 and CDR2: SGHRS, YFSETQ. The genes are TRBV5-1 and TRBJ2-5; the D gene TCRdb calls, TRBD2, cannot be checked with no DNA. The sample was blood. This TCR was recovered from a human donor with ulcerative colitis or Crohn's disease, or a healthy co-twin of an affected twin (not recorded which). The CDR3 region is CASSFPGVEETQYF.